This passage covers 26 T cell receptor beta chains from one sample sequenced in a study of blood T cell repertoires in COVID-19. Produced via immunoSEQ multiplex PCR; TCRdb's table is partial and in-frame only. This table has about 210,000 clones, 70% to 90% appearing once. What was sequenced was peripheral blood. These receptors were obtained from a woman aged 45-60 years with active or convalescent COVID-19.

The chain recombines TRBV5-4 with TRBJ2-3; D might be TRBD2 (5 bases). The germline V and J ends were trimmed by 4 bases and 6 bases, with 18 bases remaining between them. Germline V CDR1 and CDR2: SGHNT, YYREEE (reference sequence). The CDR3 spans 15 residues. CDR3 in DNA: TGTGCCAGCAGCCAATCAGTCCGGGGTCTCGATACGCAGTATTTT. Its protein product is CASSQSVRGLDTQYF.

V gene TRBV5-1 combines with J gene TRBJ1-1; 8 bases fit TRBD1. With 2 bases clipped from V and 5 bases from J, the junction kept 5 bases outside the gene matches. Germline lookup yields CDR1 SGHRS and CDR2 YFSETQ. This CDR3 contains 14 residues. CDR3 sequence reads: CASSLQGVGTEAFF. The CDR3 nucleotides are TGCGCCAGCAGCTTACAGGGGGTGGGAACTGAAGCTTTCTTT.

This chain uses TRBV14 with TRBJ1-1, with D possibly being TRBD1 (5 bases). This CDR3 spans 15 amino acids. V dropped 1 base and J dropped 7 bases, with 16 bases sitting between them. In germline, CDR1 is SGHDN, CDR2 FVKESK. The DNA for the CDR3 is TGTGCCAGCAGCCAAGTGTCGTGGGCAGGGTTTGAAGCTTTCTTT. Translating gives CASSQVSWAGFEAFF.

This clone was seen a single time. The gene calls are TRBV5-1 and TRBJ2-2; D is possibly TRBD2 (5 bases). Germline CDR1 reads SGHRS; CDR2 reads YFSETQ. Trimming shortened V by 8 bases and J by 4 bases, and 15 bases separated the two germline ends. The CDR3 has 14 amino acids. The CDR3 region is CARRRTGFTGELFF. CDR3 coding DNA: TGCGCCAGAAGGCGGACGGGATTCACCGGGGAGCTGTTTTTT.

The gene calls are TRBV5-6 and TRBJ2-7; 7 bases match TRBD1. CDR3 length: 14 amino acids. The germline CDR1 and CDR2 sequences are SGHDT and YYEEEE. Trimming took 0 bases from V and 7 from J; bases not matched to a gene: 7. CDR3 amino acids: CASSLGNSDREQYV. DNA for the CDR3: TGTGCCAGCAGCTTGGGTAACTCGGACAGGGAGCAGTACGTC.

The rearrangement links TRBV7-2 to TRBJ2-5; 10 bases match TRBD2. Germline V gene data show CDR1 as SGHTA and CDR2 as FQGNSA. Trimming at V came to 3 bases and at J to 0 bases, leaving 4 bases not matched to a gene. The CDR3 is 16 residues long. The CDR3 sequence is CASSFVTSGYQETQYF. The CDR3 region has the DNA TGTGCCAGCAGCTTCGTGACTAGCGGGTACCAAGAGACCCAGTACTTC.

The chain uses TRBV2 and TRBJ2-6, with D tentatively TRBD1 (6 bases). CDR1 is SNHLY, CDR2 FYNNEI, per germline. V was clipped by 6 bases and J by 1 base, with 10 bases between them. CDR3 length equals 15 residues. The CDR3 loop is CASSRGQSGANVLTF. CDR3 bases: TGTGCCAGCAGCCGCGGACAGTCTGGGGCCAACGTCCTGACTTTC. Full variable domain (remainder filled in from reference TRBV2 and TRBJ2-6): EPEVTQTPSHQVTQMGQEVILRCVPISNHLYFYWYRQILGQKVEFLVSFYNNEISEKSEIFDDQFSVERPDGSNFTLKIRSTKLEDSAMYFCASSRGQSGANVLTFGAGSRLTVL.

Note on this clone: The junction and the germline gene differ at one end; a read error may be behind it. The chain has TRBV3-1 (or the pseudogene TRBV3-2) and TRBJ1-1; D unclear. Germline-derived CDR1 and CDR2 are LGHDT and YNNKEL (reference sequence). This CDR3 has 12 residues. The chain's CDR3 is CASSPGLSEAFF. The CDR3 nucleotides are TGTGCCAGCAGCCCCGGACTTTCTGAGGCTTTCTTT.

This clone was counted once. This chain connects TRBV9 to TRBJ2-1; D is perhaps TRBD1 (5 bases). The germline V gene has CDR1 SGDLS and CDR2 YYNGEE. The CDR3 extends over 13 amino acids. V lost 0 bases and J 11 bases, leaving 12 bases between the germline ends. CDR3 sequence reads: CASSVGEQVQQFF. For the CDR3, the DNA is TGTGCCAGCAGCGTAGGTGAACAGGTTCAGCAGTTCTTC.

This clone was observed a few times. The rearrangement joins TRBV15 to TRBJ1-4; 9 bases agree with TRBD1. Germline-derived CDR1 and CDR2 are LNHNV and YYDKDF (reference sequence). The V gene end was trimmed by 0 bases and the J gene end by 10 bases; junction bases not matched to a gene: 9. The CDR3 consists of 16 residues. The CDR3 reads CATSRDKGQGLGKLFF. CDR3 sequence (DNA): TGTGCCACCAGCAGAGATAAGGGACAGGGTCTAGGAAAACTGTTTTTT.

The chain links TRBV6-6 to TRBJ1-4, with D maybe TRBD1 (5 bases). CDR3 length: 14 amino acids. Germline V CDR1 and CDR2: MNHNY, SVGAGI (reference sequence). Trimming took 2 bases from V and 5 from J, leaving 9 bases between them. The CDR3 DNA follows: TGTGCCAGCAGTTACGGCAGGGTCAATGAAAAACTGTTTTTT. Translating it yields CASSYGRVNEKLFF.

V gene TRBV5-1 combines with J gene TRBJ1-6; TRBD1 aligns across 7 bases. The length of the CDR3 is 15 residues. The V and J ends lost 1 base and 5 bases, in that order; junction bases with no gene match: 3. From germline, CDR1 is SGHRS and CDR2 YFSETQ. The CDR3 loop is CASSLIGQDNSPLHF. DNA of the CDR3: TGCGCCAGCAGCTTGATCGGACAGGATAATTCACCCCTCCACTTT. Full variable domain (outside the CDR3, taken from reference TRBV5-1 and TRBJ1-6): KAGVTQTPRYLIKTRGQQVTLSCSPISGHRSVSWYQQTPGQGLQFLFEYFSETQRNKGNFPGRFSGRQFSNSRSEMNVSTLELGDSALYLCASSLIGQDNSPLHFGNGTRLTVT.

The DNA of the CDR3 is TGTGCCACCAGCCCCCCAAACGGGAGAGAGACCCAGTACTTC. As protein: CATSPPNGRETQYF. The rearrangement links TRBV15 to TRBJ2-5, with D maybe TRBD2 (6 bases). The germline V and J ends were trimmed by 5 bases and 4 bases, with 14 bases remaining between them. CDR3 length: 14 residues. Germline assignment: CDR1 LNHNV and CDR2 YYDKDF (reference sequence).

J is TRBJ1-1 and V is TRBV24-1; D is unclear. V lost 0 bases and J 5 bases, leaving 6 bases between the germline ends. There are 13 residues in the CDR3. Germline V CDR1 and CDR2: KGHDR, SFDVKD. The CDR3 DNA reads TGTGCCACCAGTGATTTGAGCGGGACTGAAGCTTTCTTT. Translated: CATSDLSGTEAFF.

The chain recombines TRBV11-2 with TRBJ2-3; a possible D gene is TRBD2 (5 bases). Germline loops: CDR1 SGHAT, CDR2 FQNNGV. V dropped 1 base and J dropped 4 bases, with 9 bases sitting between them. The CDR3 is made up of 14 amino acids. CDR3: CASSLVADSDTQYF. The CDR3 bases are TGTGCCAGCAGCTTAGTGGCGGACTCAGATACGCAGTATTTT.

V is TRBV12-3 or TRBV12-4 and J is TRBJ1-1, with D possibly matching TRBD1 (6 bases). Trimming took 5 bases from V and 7 from J, leaving 11 bases between them. This CDR3 is built from 12 residues. CDR3 bases: TGTGCCAGCAGTAGGGGGGGAGGTGAAGCTTTCTTT. Its translation is CASSRGGGEAFF.

The chain joins TRBV2 to TRBJ2-2; 8 nucleotides match TRBD1. The J segment lost 0 bases and the V segment lost 5 bases, leaving 5 bases of the junction unmatched. The germline V gene has CDR1 SNHLY and CDR2 FYNNEI. This CDR3 comprises 16 residues. CDR3 amino acids: CASSSQGAANTGELFF. DNA of the CDR3: TGTGCCAGCAGTTCGCAGGGGGCGGCGAACACCGGGGAGCTGTTTTTT.

The chain is built from TRBV11-2 and TRBJ2-3; 13 bases are shared with TRBD2. The CDR3 has 17 amino acids. V lost 5 bases, J lost 7 bases, and 12 bases stayed unmatched. CDR1 is SGHAT and CDR2 is FQNNGV in the germline V gene. CDR3 residues: CASSPWTSGGPQNTQYF. The DNA of the CDR3 is TGTGCCAGCAGCCCCTGGACTAGCGGGGGCCCACAGAATACGCAGTATTTT.

The genes are TRBV5-6 and TRBJ1-1, with no clear D. The germline V gene encodes CDR1 SGHDT and CDR2 YYEEEE. Trimming cost V 2 bases and J 1 base, with 6 bases left between them. This CDR3 comprises 13 residues. CDR3 amino acids: CASSFSQNTEAFF. DNA of the CDR3: TGTGCCAGCAGCTTCTCACAGAACACTGAAGCTTTCTTT.

The genes are TRBV2 and TRBJ2-7; D might be TRBD1 (5 bases). V shed 3 bases and J shed 0 bases, with 6 bases lying between them. Germline CDR1 reads SNHLY; CDR2 reads FYNNEI. The CDR3 is 13 amino acids. The CDR3 protein is CASSDGHSYEQYV. The CDR3 nucleotides read TGTGCCAGCAGTGACGGACACTCCTACGAGCAGTACGTC.

The rearrangement uses TRBV19 and TRBJ2-4, with TRBD1 identical over 8 bases. Germline trimming cut 7 bases from V and 1 base from J; bases unmatched to any gene: 9. The CDR3 spans 16 residues. CDR1 and CDR2 (germline): LNHDA, SQIVND (reference sequence). The CDR3 DNA is TGTGCCAGTACCCCTGGGACAGGTTCGGCCAAAAACATTCAGTACTTC. Amino acid sequence: CASTPGTGSAKNIQYF. Complete variable domain (other parts from reference TRBV19 and TRBJ2-4): DGGITQSPKYLFRKEGQNVTLSCEQNLNHDAMYWYRQDPGQGLRLIYYSQIVNDFQKGDIAEGYSVSREKKESFPLTVTSAQKNPTAFYLCASTPGTGSAKNIQYFGAGTRLSVL.

The chain links TRBV3-1 (or the pseudogene TRBV3-2) to TRBJ2-2; the D gene is possibly TRBD2 (6 bases). The germline V and J ends were trimmed by 2 bases and 9 bases, with 13 bases remaining between them. The V gene's germline CDR1 is LGHDT and CDR2 YNNKEL (reference sequence). The CDR3 sequence is 14 residues long. In nucleotides, the CDR3 is TGTGCCAGCAGCCAATACGGCGGGGCCCGGGAGCTGTTTTTT. Its translation: CASSQYGGARELFF.

V usage is TRBV6-5 and J usage is TRBJ1-4, with 7 bases aligning to TRBD1. The trim removed 6 bases at V and 7 bases at J, leaving 11 bases unmatched. CDR3 size: 15 residues. The germline V gene encodes CDR1 MNHEY and CDR2 SVGAGI. In DNA, the CDR3 is TGTGCCAGCAGCCGTAAAGGACAGGCGGGTGAAAAACTGTTTTTT. The encoded protein is CASSRKGQAGEKLFF.

This sequence joins TRBV6-5 and TRBJ2-1, with 14 bases lining up with TRBD2. The CDR3 consists of 15 residues. CDR1 MNHEY and CDR2 SVGAGI come from the germline V gene. The V and J ends lost 7 bases and 6 bases, in that order; junction bases with no gene match: 5. CDR3 region: CASTGLAGEGNEQFF. As DNA, the CDR3 is TGTGCCAGCACGGGACTAGCGGGAGAGGGCAATGAGCAGTTCTTC.

This clone was seen more than once but under ten times. The V gene is TRBV6-5, the J gene TRBJ1-2; D is uncertain. The CDR3 sequence is 13 residues long. Trimming pared 2 bases from V and 8 bases from J, leaving 12 bases between. Germline assignment: CDR1 MNHEY and CDR2 SVGAGI. In nucleotides, the CDR3 is TGTGCCAGCAGTTACAACCCCTCGGGAGGCTACACCTTC. Protein product: CASSYNPSGGYTF.

V is TRBV6-5 and J is TRBJ2-2; perhaps TRBD2 as D (6 bases). This CDR3 contains 13 residues. Trimming shortened V by 8 bases and J by 1 base, and 8 bases separated the two germline ends. CDR1 MNHEY and CDR2 SVGAGI come from the germline V gene. The CDR3 DNA follows: TGTGCCAGCCCGGGACTGAACACCGGGGAGCTGTTTTTT. This sequence encodes CASPGLNTGELFF.